The 31 T cell receptor beta chains given below trace back to one sample, sequenced in a study of regulatory T cells in long-lasting Graves disease. Documented time point: newly diagnosed GD, antithyroid drugs for less than 3 months. Generation of the TCR library employed RNA extracted from PBMCs. With iRepertoire HTBI primers and Arm-PCR of CDR3 regions, TCR beta libraries were built. MiXCR, applied by TCRdb to the multiplex PCR reads, yields one record per CDR3 protein. Of 440,000 or so distinct CDR3 sequences in the sample, about a sixth were seen once. Separately, the same data were catalogued under a study of T cells in Graves' hyperthyroidism and ophthalmopathy.

This specimen was peripheral blood mononuclear cells (PBMCs), taken at new diagnosis, from a patient treated with antithyroid drugs. Receptors were obtained from a woman younger than 45 with Graves disease.

Ten or more counts support this clonotype. This chain uses TRBV3-1 with TRBJ1-1; TRBD1 agrees at 8 bases. There are 15 residues in the CDR3. Looked up from germline, CDR1 is LGHDT and CDR2 is YNNKEL (reference sequence). With 5 bases clipped from V and 0 bases from J, the junction kept 5 bases outside the gene matches. CDR3 sequence: CASSSQGAVNTEAFF. CDR3 sequence (DNA): TGTGCCAGCAGCAGCCAGGGGGCAGTGAACACTGAAGCTTTCTTT.

This clonotype was counted many times. This chain joins TRBV6-9 and TRBJ2-7; D might be TRBD2 (5 bases). Germline-derived CDR1 and CDR2 are MNHGY and SVAAGI. Trimming cost V 2 bases and J 4 bases, with 12 bases left between them. The CDR3 covers 14 residues. As DNA, the CDR3 is TGTGCCAGCAGTTATAGGACTGCTCTATACGAGCAGTACTTC. This sequence encodes CASSYRTALYEQYF.

This clonotype has more than one count but fewer than ten. The genes are TRBV28 and TRBJ2-7; perhaps TRBD2 as D (6 bases). The V end lost 2 bases, the J end lost 2 bases, and 13 bases lay between the germline ends. Per germline, CDR1 MDHEN and CDR2 SYDVKM. The CDR3 consists of 15 residues. Here the CDR3 DNA reads TGTGCCAGCAGTTTAGCGGGAAGAACAACCTACGAGCAGTACTTC. Translation: CASSLAGRTTYEQYF.

This clonotype was counted ten times or more. The chain carries TRBV7-6 and TRBJ1-1; D gene unclear. The germline V gene encodes CDR1 SGHVS and CDR2 FNYEAQ. The CDR3 has 14 amino acids. Trimming shortened V by 1 base and J by 1 base, and 7 bases separated the two germline ends. CDR3 DNA: TGTGCCAGCAGCTTAGAAGATTCGAACACTGAAGCTTTCTTT. Protein: CASSLEDSNTEAFF.

This clonotype showed up many times. V and J are TRBV20-1 and TRBJ2-1; TRBD1 is a possible D gene (5 bases). Germline values: CDR1 DFQATT, CDR2 SNEGSKA (reference sequence). The CDR3 length is 16 residues. Between the trimmed V and J ends, which lost 6 bases and 0 bases, there was a span of 18 bases. The CDR3 protein is CSAPLPQGGSYNEQFF. CDR3 sequence (DNA): TGCAGTGCGCCCCTTCCGCAGGGTGGCTCCTACAATGAGCAGTTCTTC.

This clonotype was counted at least ten times. V is TRBV28 and J is TRBJ1-2; D gene uncertain. V dropped 10 bases and J dropped 2 bases, with 20 bases sitting between them. The CDR3 contains 15 residues. Germline CDR1 MDHEN, CDR2 SYDVKM. The CDR3 is CAIPSDGRGNYGYTF. The CDR3 DNA follows: TGTGCCATTCCTTCCGACGGACGAGGCAACTATGGCTACACCTTC.

This clonotype was observed at least ten times. The chain couples TRBV7-9 to TRBJ2-1; 12 bases are a match to TRBD2. V was clipped by 4 bases and J by 0 bases; unmatched bases: 10. CDR3 length equals 19 residues. Germline lookup yields CDR1 SEHNR and CDR2 FQNEAQ (reference sequence). This chain's CDR3 is CASSSGLAGTISSYNEQFF. Here the CDR3 DNA reads TGTGCCAGCAGCTCAGGACTAGCGGGAACCATCAGCTCCTACAATGAGCAGTTCTTC. The full variable domain, in which reference TRBV7-9 and TRBJ2-1 provide the parts outside the CDR3, is DTGVSQNPRHKITKRGQNVTFRCDPISEHNRLYWYRQTLGQGPEFLTYFQNEAQLEKSRLLSDRFSAERPKGSFSTLEIQRTEQGDSAMYLCASSSGLAGTISSYNEQFFGPGTRLTVL.

This clonotype appeared many times. The chain employs TRBV30 and TRBJ2-2; D not resolved. The CDR3 loop spans 14 amino acids. With 4 bases removed from V and 0 bases from J, the gap between germline ends came to 9 bases. CDR1 is GTSNPN, CDR2 SVGIG, per germline (reference sequence). Here the CDR3 reads CAWKTGTNTGELFF. DNA for the CDR3: TGTGCCTGGAAAACTGGGACGAACACCGGGGAGCTGTTTTTT.

This clonotype came up many times. This sequence joins TRBV3-1 and TRBJ2-2; 9 bases agree with TRBD1. This CDR3 is built from 15 residues. Germline V lookup: CDR1 LGHDT, CDR2 YNNKEL (reference sequence). Germline trimming cut 6 bases from V and 3 bases from J; bases unmatched to any gene: 5. The CDR3 protein is CASSPDRGDTGELFF. CDR3 DNA: TGTGCCAGCAGTCCGGACAGGGGCGACACCGGGGAGCTGTTTTTT.

Concerning this clonotype: The junction shows a germline mismatch at one end, possibly a read error. The V and J genes are TRBV11-2 and TRBJ2-7; D is unclear. Per germline, CDR1 SGHAT and CDR2 FQNNGV. The CDR3 consists of 11 residues. CDR3 coding DNA: TGTGCCAGCAGTGGTGACAACGAGCCGTACTTC. As protein: CASSGDNEPYF. Looking up the rest from reference TRBV11-2 and TRBJ2-7 gives the full variable domain: EAGVAQSPRYKIIEKRQSVAFWCNPISGHATLYWYQQILGQGPKLLIQFQNNGVVDDSQLPKDRFSAERLKGVDSTLKIQPAKLEDSAVYLCASSGDNEPYFGPGTRLTVT.

This clonotype came up many times. V usage is TRBV28 and J usage is TRBJ1-5, with D possibly being TRBD1 (6 bases). The V gene's germline CDR1 is MDHEN and CDR2 SYDVKM. V lost 10 bases to trimming and J lost 5 bases, with 18 bases between them. This CDR3 has 14 residues. CDR3 bases: TGTGCCACGAGGACGGGGGGGGCTTATCAGCCCCAGCATTTT. As protein: CATRTGGAYQPQHF.

The rearrangement uses TRBV20-1 and TRBJ2-1, with TRBD2 matching over 7 bases. Unmatched junction bases numbered 7, after V lost 0 bases and J lost 5 bases. The CDR3 totals 15 residues. Germline CDR1 DFQATT, CDR2 SNEGSKA (reference sequence). The CDR3 is CSARDVSSGNNEQFF. The CDR3 DNA follows: TGCAGTGCTAGAGATGTATCTAGCGGAAACAATGAGCAGTTCTTC.

This clonotype was detected only a few times. The chain has TRBV5-1 and TRBJ1-5; no clear D. CDR3 length equals 13 residues. CDR1 SGHRS and CDR2 YFSETQ come from the germline V gene. The ends were cut back, 3 bases at V and 7 bases at J, with 11 bases in the middle. The CDR3 region has the DNA TGCGCCAGCAGCTCACTGGGAGGGCAGCCCCAGCATTTT. It specifies CASSSLGGQPQHF.

This clonotype appeared a few times. V usage is TRBV11-3 and J usage is TRBJ2-5; 14 bases line up with TRBD2. CDR1 and CDR2 from the germline V gene are SGHNT and YENEEA. The V and J ends lost 5 bases and 4 bases, in that order; junction bases with no gene match: 6. This CDR3 comprises 16 residues. DNA of the CDR3: TGTGCCAGCAGCAAAGGGACTAGCGGGAGCCCAGAGACCCAGTACTTC. Its protein product is CASSKGTSGSPETQYF.

In nucleotides, the CDR3 is TGTGCCAGCAGCCCCTCCCTAGCGGGAGTTCGTTACGAGCAGTACTTC. Its protein product is CASSPSLAGVRYEQYF. The V and J genes are TRBV14 and TRBJ2-7; TRBD2 matches at 10 bases. The germline V gene encodes CDR1 SGHDN and CDR2 FVKESK. This CDR3 is 16 amino acids long. V was clipped by 4 bases and J by 4 bases; unmatched bases: 10.

This clonotype was detected ten times or more. The V and J genes are TRBV20-1 and TRBJ2-5, with D hard to call. CDR1 and CDR2 (germline): DFQATT, SNEGSKA (reference sequence). The length of the CDR3 is 13 residues. The V gene lost 2 bases and the J gene lost 4 bases, with 11 bases spanning the gap. The CDR3 region has the DNA TGCAGTGCTAGATCCAACGACCTAGAGACCCAGTACTTC. Protein: CSARSNDLETQYF.

This chain joins TRBV19 and TRBJ1-1; no firm D call. Trimming took 6 bases from V and 2 from J, leaving 10 bases between them. This CDR3 spans 13 amino acids. Germline-derived CDR1 and CDR2 are LNHDA and SQIVND (reference sequence). Here the CDR3 DNA reads TGTGCCAGTAGGGACGGACCAAACACTGAAGCTTTCTTT. Protein sequence: CASRDGPNTEAFF. The variable domain in full, with the rest retrieved from reference TRBV19 and TRBJ1-1, is DGGITQSPKYLFRKEGQNVTLSCEQNLNHDAMYWYRQDPGQGLRLIYYSQIVNDFQKGDIAEGYSVSREKKESFPLTVTSAQKNPTAFYLCASRDGPNTEAFFGQGTRLTVV.

The table lists this clonotype with many counts. The V gene is TRBV6-2 or TRBV6-3, the J gene TRBJ2-7; D perhaps matches TRBD1 (6 bases). The CDR3 is 14 residues long. CDR1 is MNHEY, CDR2 SVGEGT, per germline. V was pared by 9 bases and J by 2 bases, with 17 bases between. CDR3 residues: CASNRADIPYEQYF. Here the CDR3 DNA reads TGTGCCAGTAACAGGGCTGATATCCCCTACGAGCAGTACTTC.

This clonotype was seen a handful of times. The chain has TRBV7-9 and TRBJ2-5; 10 nucleotides align to TRBD1. The junction had 7 bases not matched to a gene; V was cut back by 5 bases and J by 4 bases. The germline V gene has CDR1 SEHNR and CDR2 FQNEAQ (reference sequence). The CDR3 has 15 amino acids. The CDR3 loop reads CASSGTGVSRETQYF. For the CDR3, the DNA is TGTGCCAGCAGCGGGACAGGGGTCTCACGAGAGACCCAGTACTTC.

This clonotype occurred a few times. This rearrangement joins TRBV7-9 to TRBJ1-1; D is ambiguous. Trimming left V 6 bases short and J 3 bases short, with 14 bases between. The CDR3 is 14 residues long. Germline CDR1 and CDR2: SEHNR and FQNEAQ (reference sequence). CDR3 DNA sequence: TGTGCCAGCAGGTCCGGTCCAGAGGACACTGAAGCTTTCTTT. Its translation: CASRSGPEDTEAFF. Using reference TRBV7-9 and TRBJ1-1 for the parts outside the CDR3, the full variable domain is DTGVSQNPRHKITKRGQNVTFRCDPISEHNRLYWYRQTLGQGPEFLTYFQNEAQLEKSRLLSDRFSAERPKGSFSTLEIQRTEQGDSAMYLCASRSGPEDTEAFFGQGTRLTVV.

This clonotype was seen repeatedly, ten times or more. This rearrangement joins TRBV3-1 to TRBJ2-3; tentatively, D is TRBD1 (6 bases). The assigned J gene may be wrong: the sequence end matches TRBJ1-1 better. This CDR3 is 15 amino acids long. CDR1 LGHDT and CDR2 YNNKEL come from the germline V gene (reference sequence). DNA for the CDR3: TGTGCCAGCAGCCAAGACTCGGGGACAACCGGGGCAGCTTTCTTT. It codes for CASSQDSGTTGAAFF.

In this sample, this clonotype turned up many times. The chain is built from TRBV20-1 and TRBJ2-7; 7 nucleotides line up with TRBD2. V was pared by 0 bases and J by 9 bases, with 14 bases of the junction left unmatched. In germline, CDR1 is DFQATT, CDR2 SNEGSKA (reference sequence). The CDR3 length is 15 residues. The CDR3 reads CSARDGLGGPLPQYF. DNA for the CDR3: TGCAGTGCTAGAGATGGGTTGGGAGGGCCCCTTCCGCAGTACTTC.

This clonotype was counted many times. The chain couples TRBV28 to TRBJ1-2, with D maybe TRBD1 (6 bases). V was cut by 6 bases and J by 2 bases, with 13 bases left in between. This CDR3 has 14 amino acids. The germline V gene encodes CDR1 MDHEN and CDR2 SYDVKM. CDR3 amino acids: CASSLRDTNYGYTF. DNA of the CDR3: TGTGCCAGCAGCTTGAGGGACACCAACTATGGCTACACCTTC.

This clonotype was detected only a few times. The chain employs TRBV9 and TRBJ2-2; D is undetermined. CDR3 length: 16 amino acids. CDR1 is SGDLS and CDR2 is YYNGEE in the germline V gene. Trimming cost V 4 bases and J 0 bases, with 13 bases left between them. As DNA, the CDR3 is TGTGCCAGCAGCTCCCCGGAATTCGCGAACACCGGGGAGCTGTTTTTT. This sequence encodes CASSSPEFANTGELFF. The full variable domain, in which reference TRBV9 and TRBJ2-2 provide the parts outside the CDR3, is DSGVTQTPKHLITATGQRVTLRCSPRSGDLSVYWYQQSLDQGLQFLIQYYNGEERAKGNILERFSAQQFPDLHSELNLSSLELGDSALYFCASSSPEFANTGELFFGEGSRLTVL.

This clonotype was recorded at least ten times. The chain recombines TRBV11-1 with TRBJ2-1, with TRBD2 identical over 12 bases. Germline CDR1 is SGHAT and CDR2 is FQDESV (reference sequence). V shed 6 bases and J 8 bases; nucleotides not matched to a gene: 8. The CDR3 has 15 residues. CDR3 coding DNA: TGTGCCAGCAGTCTGACTAGCGGGAGATTGGATGAGCAGTTCTTC. Amino acids: CASSLTSGRLDEQFF.

V gene TRBV12-3 or TRBV12-4 combines with J gene TRBJ2-2, with D possibly matching TRBD1 (6 bases). CDR3 length equals 15 residues. Trimming took off 6 bases at V and 1 base at J, with 12 bases between the two ends. Here the CDR3 reads CASRNGQMNTGELFF. The CDR3 DNA follows: TGTGCCAGCAGAAATGGACAGATGAACACCGGGGAGCTGTTTTTT.

This clonotype was seen ten or more times. The rearrangement uses TRBV7-3 and TRBJ2-5; weak D call: TRBD2 (5 bases). The CDR3 is 14 residues long. Germline CDR1 SGHTA, CDR2 FQGTGA. Trimming shortened V by 5 bases and J by 2 bases, and 12 bases separated the two germline ends. The CDR3 coding sequence is TGTGCCAGCAGCCAAGGACGGGGACAAGAGACCCAGTACTTC. Its protein product is CASSQGRGQETQYF.

This clonotype was detected ten times or more. The rearrangement links TRBV10-3 to TRBJ2-6; TRBD1 is a possible D gene (6 bases). There are 19 residues in the CDR3. The germline CDR1 and CDR2 sequences are ENHRY and SYGVKD. V was pared by 2 bases and J by 1 base, with 18 bases between. The CDR3 spells CAISEVTGQGTSGANVLTF. The CDR3 bases are TGTGCCATCAGTGAGGTGACAGGCCAGGGGACATCTGGGGCCAACGTCCTGACTTTC.

This clonotype was observed a few times. This rearrangement joins TRBV7-6 to TRBJ2-4; maybe TRBD1 (6 bases). CDR1 is SGHVS, CDR2 FNYEAQ, per germline. V was shortened by 1 base and J by 3 bases, with 19 bases between the two germline ends. The length of the CDR3 is 18 residues. This CDR3 reads CASSLGAARGDGKNIQYF. In DNA form, the CDR3 reads TGTGCCAGCAGCTTAGGAGCGGCCAGGGGTGATGGCAAAAACATTCAGTACTTC.

This clonotype was counted at least ten times. The V gene is TRBV6-2 or TRBV6-3, the J gene TRBJ2-3, with 9 bases that match TRBD2. Germline V CDR1 and CDR2: MNHEY, SVGEGT. This CDR3 is 20 amino acids long. V shed 2 bases and J 1 base; nucleotides not matched to a gene: 16. CDR3 DNA: TGTGCCAGCAGTTACGGTCCGCACGGTGGGGCGGGAGGGGGCACAGATACGCAGTATTTT. It is translated as CASSYGPHGGAGGGTDTQYF.

This clonotype has a count of ten or more. This chain uses TRBV30 with TRBJ2-3; D gene ambiguous. The CDR3 covers 13 residues. Germline assignment: CDR1 GTSNPN and CDR2 SVGIG (reference sequence). V was shortened by 0 bases and J by 4 bases, with 8 bases between the two germline ends. CDR3 in amino acids: CAWSVRVADTQYF. The DNA of the CDR3 is TGTGCCTGGAGTGTACGGGTAGCAGATACGCAGTATTTT.